A single sample is the source of the 32 T cell receptor beta chains below, sequenced in a study of blood T cell repertoires in COVID-19. Clones were sequenced by immunoSEQ multiplex PCR, and TCRdb holds only the in-frame ones, with some missing. Altogether more than 200,000 clones are present, roughly 84% being singletons, with the ten largest covering 5.5% to 8.5%. What was sequenced was PBMCs or T cells enriched from blood (not recorded which). All receptors derive from a man younger than 45 in a cohort exposed to, infected with or recovered from COVID-19 (not recorded which).

The chain has TRBV5-6 and TRBJ2-7; D is perhaps TRBD1 (5 bases). Germline assignment: CDR1 SGHDT and CDR2 YYEEEE. Trimming stripped 2 bases from V and 4 bases from J, with 16 bases between. The CDR3 consists of 15 residues. The CDR3 spells CASSLAGQNFYEQYF. CDR3 bases: TGTGCCAGCAGCTTAGCCGGACAAAATTTTTACGAGCAGTACTTC. The full variable domain, rest sourced from reference TRBV5-6 and TRBJ2-7, is DAGVTQSPTHLIKTRGQQVTLRCSPKSGHDTVSWYQQALGQGPQFIFQYYEEEERQRGNFPDRFSGHQFPNYSSELNVNALLLGDSALYLCASSLAGQNFYEQYFGPGTRLTVT.

The chain couples TRBV12-3 or TRBV12-4 to TRBJ1-1; D gene ambiguous. With 3 bases removed from V and 1 base from J, the gap between germline ends came to 6 bases. The CDR3 loop spans 13 amino acids. The CDR3 nucleotides read TGTGCCAGCAGTTTGTCCCAGAACACTGAAGCTTTCTTT. Amino acid sequence: CASSLSQNTEAFF.

The genes are TRBV7-2 and TRBJ1-1; TRBD1 matches at 8 bases. The CDR3 is made up of 16 amino acids. Germline V gene sequence: CDR1 SGHTA, CDR2 FQGNSA. J lost 0 bases, V lost 5 bases, and 8 bases had no gene match. CDR3: CASSTTGGAVNTEAFF. The CDR3 DNA reads TGTGCCAGCAGCACCACAGGGGGTGCTGTGAACACTGAAGCTTTCTTT.

With regard to this clone: One end of the junction is discordant with germline, which a read error may explain. The J gene is TRBJ2-6, the V gene TRBV7-7; the match to TRBD1 covers 8 bases. From germline, CDR1 is SSHAT and CDR2 FNYEAQ (reference sequence). The CDR3 has 17 residues. CDR3 loop: CASSSGTGSSGANVLTF. The DNA for the CDR3 is TGTGCTAGCAGTTCCGGGACAGGTTCCTCTGGGGCCAACGTCCTGACTTTC.

The rearrangement uses TRBV11-3 and TRBJ2-3; D is undetermined. Trimming removed 0 bases at V and 6 bases at J, with 4 bases between. The CDR3 totals 12 residues. Germline V gene lookup returns CDR1 SGHNT and CDR2 YENEEA. The CDR3 sequence is CASSLESDTQYF. CDR3 bases: TGTGCCAGCAGCTTAGAATCGGATACGCAGTATTTT.

The chain uses TRBV20-1 and TRBJ2-7; 8 nucleotides align to TRBD2. After removal of 3 bases from V and 2 bases from J, the junction contained 6 bases not matched to a gene. Germline V gene sequence: CDR1 DFQATT, CDR2 SNEGSKA (reference sequence). The CDR3 extends over 14 amino acids. As DNA, the CDR3 is TGCAGTGCTAGTCTTACTAGCGGAGCCTACGAGCAGTACTTC. It is translated as CSASLTSGAYEQYF.

This sequence joins TRBV5-1 and TRBJ2-1; D is perhaps TRBD1 (5 bases). This CDR3 comprises 14 residues. Germline V gene sequence: CDR1 SGHRS, CDR2 YFSETQ. Trimming left V 4 bases short and J 3 bases short, with 11 bases between. The CDR3 nucleotides read TGCGCCAGCAGCAGAGTCAGGGACTACAATGAGCAGTTCTTC. This sequence encodes CASSRVRDYNEQFF. Drawing the rest from reference TRBV5-1 and TRBJ2-1, the complete variable domain is KAGVTQTPRYLIKTRGQQVTLSCSPISGHRSVSWYQQTPGQGLQFLFEYFSETQRNKGNFPGRFSGRQFSNSRSEMNVSTLELGDSALYLCASSRVRDYNEQFFGPGTRLTVL.

The genes are TRBV11-2 and TRBJ2-7; 8 nucleotides match TRBD2. In germline, CDR1 is SGHAT, CDR2 FQNNGV. The J segment lost 4 bases and the V segment lost 6 bases, leaving 11 bases of the junction unmatched. The CDR3 runs 15 residues. CDR3 sequence: CASRHVAGRTYEQYF. For the CDR3, the DNA is TGTGCCAGCAGACACGTAGCGGGACGTACGTACGAGCAGTACTTC.

This clone was recorded at least ten times. The rearrangement links TRBV2 to TRBJ1-5, with D uncertain. V was clipped by 1 base and J by 9 bases, with 7 bases between them. The CDR3 length is 12 residues. Germline CDR1 and CDR2: SNHLY and FYNNEI. The CDR3 nucleotides are TGTGCCAGCAGTGAAGTTTCTTGGCCCCAGCATTTT. As protein: CASSEVSWPQHF.

V gene TRBV7-2 combines with J gene TRBJ2-5; tentative D call: TRBD2 (6 bases). The CDR3 loop spans 14 amino acids. Trimming took off 6 bases at V and 1 base at J, with 12 bases between the two ends. Germline V gene lookup returns CDR1 SGHTA and CDR2 FQGNSA. For the CDR3, the DNA is TGTGCCAGCAGGGAAAGGCGGGGCCAAGAGACCCAGTACTTC. Protein: CASRERRGQETQYF.

CDR3 amino acids: CASGYRGPYEQYF. The DNA of the CDR3 is TGTGCCAGCGGATACAGGGGCCCCTACGAGCAGTACTTC. The rearrangement uses TRBV27 and TRBJ2-7; 7 positions agree with TRBD1. This CDR3 comprises 13 residues. Germline assignment: CDR1 MNHEY and CDR2 SMNVEV (reference sequence). The J segment lost 2 bases and the V segment lost 8 bases, leaving 6 bases of the junction unmatched.

This clone was recorded a few times. The chain is built from TRBV18 and TRBJ1-1; no firm D call. This CDR3 has 14 amino acids. V was pared by 5 bases and J by 0 bases, with 10 bases between. Germline assignment: CDR1 KGHSH and CDR2 LQKENI. This chain's CDR3 is CASSSGGVNTEAFF. The CDR3 DNA reads TGTGCCAGCTCATCAGGAGGAGTGAACACTGAAGCTTTCTTT.

V gene TRBV11-2 combines with J gene TRBJ1-2, with a weak D call TRBD1 (5 bases). Per the germline V gene, CDR1 is SGHAT and CDR2 is FQNNGV. V lost 0 bases and J lost 4, with 12 bases in between. The CDR3 extends over 15 amino acids. The CDR3 sequence: CASSLDGDFGYGYTF. The CDR3 DNA sequence: TGTGCCAGCAGCTTAGACGGGGACTTCGGCTATGGCTACACCTTC.

The gene calls are TRBV5-4 and TRBJ1-1; 8 bases fit TRBD1. With V trimmed by 7 bases and J by 5 bases, 10 bases remained unmatched. The CDR3 sequence is 14 residues long. The germline V gene encodes CDR1 SGHNT and CDR2 YYREEE (reference sequence). CDR3 in amino acids: CASSRARGLTEAFF. CDR3 nucleotides: TGTGCCAGCTCGAGGGCCAGGGGGCTGACTGAAGCTTTCTTT.

The chain is built from TRBV7-3 and TRBJ2-5; D call uncertain. The CDR3 is 15 residues long. The V gene lost 1 base and the J gene lost 3 bases, with 12 bases spanning the gap. Per germline, CDR1 SGHTA and CDR2 FQGTGA. The DNA of the CDR3 is TGTGCCAGCAGCTTAAGAGGCAGCAGAGAAGAGACCCAGTACTTC. It yields the protein CASSLRGSREETQYF.

J is TRBJ2-1 and V is TRBV28, with 8 bases identical to TRBD2. The germline CDR1 and CDR2 sequences are MDHEN and SYDVKM. V lost 8 bases, J lost 10 bases, and 13 bases stayed unmatched. CDR3 size: 14 residues. This CDR3 is CASRKGTSRREQFF. CDR3 nucleotide sequence: TGTGCCAGCCGAAAGGGGACTAGTCGGCGAGAGCAGTTCTTC.

The chain couples TRBV2 to TRBJ2-7, with 7 bases that match TRBD1. With V trimmed by 8 bases and J by 3 bases, 7 bases remained unmatched. Germline V gene data show CDR1 as SNHLY and CDR2 as FYNNEI. The CDR3 runs 13 residues. CDR3 loop: CASSGTADYEQYF. For the CDR3, the DNA is TGTGCCAGCTCCGGGACAGCGGACTACGAGCAGTACTTC.

The chain joins TRBV6-5 to TRBJ2-1, with TRBD1 matching 7 bases. This CDR3 is 16 amino acids long. Germline V gene sequence: CDR1 MNHEY, CDR2 SVGAGI. The trim removed 2 bases at V and 9 bases at J, leaving 13 bases unmatched. The CDR3 here is CASSYVPTGTASEQFF. The CDR3 nucleotides are TGTGCCAGCAGTTACGTACCCACCGGGACAGCAAGTGAGCAGTTCTTC.

The chain links TRBV7-9 to TRBJ2-2; D uncertain. Looked up from germline, CDR1 is SEHNR and CDR2 is FQNEAQ (reference sequence). The CDR3 runs 17 residues. V lost 1 base to trimming and J lost 0 bases, with 12 bases between them. This chain's CDR3 is CASSLVVETSNTGELFF. CDR3 coding DNA: TGTGCCAGCAGCTTAGTAGTAGAAACTTCGAACACCGGGGAGCTGTTTTTT.

The rearrangement uses TRBV6-5 and TRBJ1-2; D is possibly TRBD1 (6 bases). Trimming pared 4 bases from V and 7 bases from J, leaving 19 bases between. The CDR3 extends over 15 amino acids. Germline assignment: CDR1 MNHEY and CDR2 SVGAGI. DNA for the CDR3: TGTGCCAGCAGTTCGTCAGGGGTTTCGCCTAGTGGCTACACCTTC. Its protein is CASSSSGVSPSGYTF.

The genes are TRBV19 and TRBJ2-2; 11 bases agree with TRBD1. V shed 10 bases, J shed 2 bases, and the junction held 9 bases outside the gene matches. This CDR3 is 16 amino acids long. Germline V gene sequence: CDR1 LNHDA, CDR2 SQIVND (reference sequence). As DNA, the CDR3 is TGTGCCATCTCGAAAGGACAGGGGGCCAACACCGGGGAGCTGTTTTTT. Translating it yields CAISKGQGANTGELFF.

The J gene is TRBJ2-7, the V gene TRBV4-1; the D is unclear. V lost 1 base to trimming and J lost 4 bases, with 14 bases between them. Germline V lookup: CDR1 MGHRA, CDR2 YSYEKL. This CDR3 spans 15 amino acids. The CDR3 sequence: CASSQGETFGYEQYF. Here the CDR3 DNA reads TGCGCCAGCAGCCAAGGAGAGACTTTCGGGTACGAGCAGTACTTC.

This clone was observed a handful of times. This chain links TRBV7-8 with TRBJ2-7, with 8 bases that match TRBD2. Germline loops: CDR1 SGHVS, CDR2 FQNEAQ. The V and J ends lost 2 bases and 4 bases, in that order; junction bases with no gene match: 10. This CDR3 spans 16 amino acids. The CDR3 region is CASSLRRSGSLYEQYF. In nucleotides, the CDR3 is TGTGCCAGCAGCTTAAGAAGGAGCGGGAGTCTGTACGAGCAGTACTTC.

The chain links TRBV10-3 to TRBJ1-1; 7 nucleotides align to TRBD1. The CDR3 totals 11 residues. CDR1 ENHRY and CDR2 SYGVKD come from the germline V gene. V shed 8 bases, J shed 4 bases, and the junction held 1 base outside the gene matches. The CDR3 spells CAIAGGTEAFF. CDR3 in DNA: TGTGCCATCGCAGGGGGCACTGAAGCTTTCTTT.

This clone was seen a handful of times. The rearrangement uses TRBV12-3 or TRBV12-4 and TRBJ1-1, with no clear D. V shed 4 bases and J shed 0 bases, with 6 bases lying between them. The CDR3 sequence is 13 residues long. The CDR3 bases are TGTGCCAGCAGTTCCGAGTTGAACACTGAAGCTTTCTTT. Translated: CASSSELNTEAFF.

The J gene is TRBJ2-7, the V gene TRBV4-1; maybe TRBD2 (5 bases). V was trimmed by 1 base and J by 9 bases, leaving 16 bases between them. CDR1 is MGHRA and CDR2 is YSYEKL in the germline V gene. The CDR3 is 14 residues long. The CDR3 loop is CASSQVVRDGGQYF. Here the CDR3 DNA reads TGCGCCAGCAGCCAAGTAGTGCGCGATGGAGGGCAGTACTTC.

The chain has TRBV19 and TRBJ2-2; 10 positions agree with TRBD1. CDR3 length equals 18 residues. CDR1 and CDR2 from the germline V gene are LNHDA and SQIVND (reference sequence). The J segment lost 6 bases and the V segment lost 7 bases, leaving 17 bases of the junction unmatched. In DNA, the CDR3 is TGTGCCAGTACCCTCCTACCGGGACAGGGGATTACCGCCGGGGAGCTGTTTTTT. It translates to CASTLLPGQGITAGELFF.

V and J are TRBV7-3 and TRBJ2-7; 7 nucleotides align to TRBD1. V gave up 3 bases and J gave up 5 bases; unmatched junction bases: 4. Germline CDR1 is SGHTA and CDR2 is FQGTGA. The CDR3 sequence is 13 residues long. The CDR3 region is CASSFEQGNEQYF. Written as DNA, the CDR3 is TGTGCCAGCAGCTTCGAACAGGGGAACGAGCAGTACTTC.

The rearrangement links TRBV27 to TRBJ2-2; D is perhaps TRBD2 (6 bases). V was cut by 7 bases and J by 1 base, with 13 bases left in between. Germline V CDR1 and CDR2: MNHEY, SMNVEV (reference sequence). CDR3 length equals 15 residues. For the CDR3, the DNA is TGTGCCAGCACCTCTAGCGTCCTGAACACCGGGGAGCTGTTTTTT. This translates into CASTSSVLNTGELFF.

Regarding this clone: The germline gene is not matched at one end of the junction; a read error may be the cause. The rearrangement links TRBV5-8 to TRBJ1-3; TRBD1 matches at 8 bases. The CDR3 spans 18 residues. The V gene's germline CDR1 is SGHTS and CDR2 YDEGEE. This chain's CDR3 is CASNLKDREILSGNTIYF. The CDR3 nucleotides are TGTGCCAGCAACTTGAAGGACAGGGAGATTCTCTCTGGAAACACCATATATTTT.

CDR3 bases: TGTGCCAGTAGTATAGTTCGGAGCGGGGGCACTGAAGCTTTCTTT. It translates to CASSIVRSGGTEAFF. This chain connects TRBV19 to TRBJ1-1, with D perhaps TRBD1 (5 bases). The germline CDR1 and CDR2 sequences are LNHDA and SQIVND (reference sequence). The CDR3 is 15 amino acids. V lost 1 base and J 4 bases, leaving 13 bases between the germline ends. Based on the CDR3 plus reference TRBV19 and TRBJ1-1, the full variable domain is DGGITQSPKYLFRKEGQNVTLSCEQNLNHDAMYWYRQDPGQGLRLIYYSQIVNDFQKGDIAEGYSVSREKKESFPLTVTSAQKNPTAFYLCASSIVRSGGTEAFFGQGTRLTVV.

The chain uses TRBV15 and TRBJ1-6; 8 nucleotides line up with TRBD1. Germline V lookup: CDR1 LNHNV, CDR2 YYDKDF (reference sequence). CDR3 size: 15 residues. The V gene end was trimmed by 3 bases and the J gene end by 9 bases; junction bases not matched to a gene: 7. The DNA for the CDR3 is TGTGCCACCAGCAGTGGACAGGGAAGAGGTTCACCCCTCCACTTT. Translating it yields CATSSGQGRGSPLHF. Variable domain in full (rest from reference TRBV15 and TRBJ1-6): DAMVIQNPRYQVTQFGKPVTLSCSQTLNHNVMYWYQQKSSQAPKLLFHYYDKDFNNEADTPDNFQSRRPNTSFCFLDIRSPGLGDTAMYLCATSSGQGRGSPLHFGNGTRLTVT.